This T cell receptor beta chain was observed in a study of early T cells in non-severe SARS-CoV-2 infection. Whole-study context: Investigators sequenced bulk RNA drawn from unsorted whole blood, and chains remained unpaired.

This clonotype was found a few times. Individual cDNA molecules received unique molecular identifiers during library preparation. Via MiXCR, TCRdb re-called the 5' RACE reads, giving one row per CDR3 protein. This sample has roughly 63,000 distinct CDR3 sequences, with over 10% found just once. Germline loops: CDR1 SGHVS, CDR2 FNYEAQ. The CDR3 is made up of 16 amino acids. V was clipped by 1 base and J by 8 bases; unmatched bases: 9. What was sequenced was whole blood. The chain uses TRBV7-6 and TRBJ2-1, with TRBD2 matching over 9 bases. The source is an adult who was a healthcare worker with PCR-confirmed SARS-CoV-2 infection or an uninfected control (not recorded which). CDR3 sequence reads: CASSLGGGRAKDEQFF. The CDR3 coding sequence is TGTGCCAGCAGCTTAGGAGGCGGGAGGGCCAAGGATGAGCAGTTCTTC.